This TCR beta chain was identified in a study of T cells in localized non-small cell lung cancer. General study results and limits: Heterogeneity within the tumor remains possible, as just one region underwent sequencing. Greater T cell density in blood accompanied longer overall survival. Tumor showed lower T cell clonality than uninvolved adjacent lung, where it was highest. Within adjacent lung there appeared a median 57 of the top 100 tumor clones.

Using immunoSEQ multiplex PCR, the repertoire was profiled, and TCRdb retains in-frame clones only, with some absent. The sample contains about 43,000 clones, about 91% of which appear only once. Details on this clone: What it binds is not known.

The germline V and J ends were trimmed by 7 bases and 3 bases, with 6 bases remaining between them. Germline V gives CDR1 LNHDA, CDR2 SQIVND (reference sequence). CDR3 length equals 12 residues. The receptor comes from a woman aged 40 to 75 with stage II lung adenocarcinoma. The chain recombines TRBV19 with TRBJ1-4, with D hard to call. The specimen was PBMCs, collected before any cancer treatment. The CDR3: CASTGSNEKLFF. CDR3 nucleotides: TGTGCCAGTACTGGCTCTAATGAAAAACTGTTTTTT.